The rows below give T cell receptor beta chains drawn from one sample of a study of identical twins. One entry per CDR3 protein, called by TCRdb with MiXCR from the 5' RACE reads. The profile covers nearly 650,000 distinct CDR3 sequences, with under 8.5% appearing a single time and roughly 1.6% taken by the ten largest. A further study also used this sample, focusing on yellow fever vaccine responses in identical twins.

Input material: PBMCs. The receptors here all came from a young woman in good health. Each CDR3 is given with its conserved first and last residue. Fields, in order: clone size, D gene, V gene, J gene, CDR3 protein, CDR3 DNA. D genes are given only for firm matches. Expanded clones get a size class; other rows say once, few or many, or leave the size out.

>-|TRBD2|TRBV20-1|TRBJ2-3
CSARAGLAAKSTDTQYF
TGCAGTGCTAGAGCGGGACTAGCGGCGAAAAGCACAGATACGCAGTATTTT
>-|-|TRBV4-1|TRBJ1-2
CASSQDPSQNYGYTF
TGCGCCAGCAGCCAAGACCCCAGCCAGAACTATGGCTACACCTTC
>few|TRBD2|TRBV5-1|TRBJ2-1
CASSLAGTSSNEQFF
TGCGCCAGCAGCTTGGCCGGGACTAGTTCTAATGAGCAGTTCTTC
>-|-|TRBV5-6|TRBJ1-5
CASSKNSNQPQHF
TGTGCCAGCAGCAAGAATAGCAATCAGCCCCAGCATTTT
>few|-|TRBV20-1|TRBJ1-5
CSARAGQGLNQPQHF
TGCAGTGCTAGAGCGGGCCAGGGCCTCAATCAGCCCCAGCATTTT
>-|-|TRBV5-6|TRBJ2-1
CASSLAPNEQFF
TGTGCCAGCAGCTTGGCCCCCAATGAGCAGTTCTTC
>few|-|TRBV12-3/TRBV12-4|TRBJ1-1
CASSTTTRPAEAFF
TGTGCCAGCAGTACCACAACAAGGCCCGCGGAAGCTTTCTTT
>once|TRBD2|TRBV24-1|TRBJ2-1
CATSLAGDRNEQFF
TGTGCCACCAGCCTAGCGGGAGATAGGAATGAGCAGTTCTTC
>many|-|TRBV7-3|TRBJ1-1
CASSLGGPMRTEAFF
TGTGCCAGCAGCCTCGGGGGTCCTATGAGGACTGAAGCTTTCTTT
>-|TRBD2|TRBV20-1|TRBJ2-7
CSAPRGTSGGYEQYF
TGCAGTGCGCCCCGGGGGACTAGCGGAGGCTACGAGCAGTACTTC
>few|-|TRBV24-1|TRBJ1-2
CATSEHRAPSNYGYTF
TGTGCCACCAGTGAGCACAGGGCTCCGTCTAACTATGGCTACACCTTC